One and the same sample provided the 21 T cell receptor beta chains below, sequenced in a study of shared clonotypes between healthy human individuals (dated by TCRdb to 2018 to 2021). The library came from the immunoSEQ multiplex PCR assay. TCRdb's version of the immuneACCESS table is confined to in-frame rearrangements and falls short of the full clone set. An unresolved V gene accounts for under half of the shortfall where checked; the remainder is of unknown origin. The sample profile shows some 2 million clones; just under 95% of them were found once. The ten largest account for 1% to 1.5% of the sample. CD8 naive samples were CD45RO-negative cells positively selected for CCR7, giving a CD45RA+CCR7+ population that excluded TemRA cells. Sequencing was performed on naive CD8+ T cells sorted from blood. The cell subset or site tag for this specimen amounts to: CD45RA+CCR7+. Source of these receptors: a man younger than 35 in good health.

V and J are TRBV5-1 and TRBJ2-5, with D perhaps TRBD2 (5 bases). The V and J ends lost 3 bases and 2 bases respectively, with 11 bases between them. This CDR3 comprises 14 residues. Per the germline V gene, CDR1 is SGHRS and CDR2 is YFSETQ. This CDR3 is CASSSPGVQETQYF. The CDR3 region has the DNA TGCGCCAGCAGCTCGCCCGGGGTACAAGAGACCCAGTACTTC. The full variable domain, completed using reference TRBV5-1 and TRBJ2-5, is KAGVTQTPRYLIKTRGQQVTLSCSPISGHRSVSWYQQTPGQGLQFLFEYFSETQRNKGNFPGRFSGRQFSNSRSEMNVSTLELGDSALYLCASSSPGVQETQYFGPGTRLLVL.

V and J are TRBV28 and TRBJ1-2, with a possible D match to TRBD1 (6 bases). CDR3 length equals 13 residues. Germline CDR1 and CDR2: MDHEN and SYDVKM. Trimming removed 6 bases from V and 4 bases from J, with 12 bases in between. In nucleotides, the CDR3 is TGTGCCAGCAGGCTGGAGGGGGTCTATGGCTACACCTTC. This codes for CASRLEGVYGYTF.

The chain recombines TRBV9 with TRBJ1-6; 7 bases fit TRBD1. CDR3 size: 16 residues. CDR1 SGDLS and CDR2 YYNGEE come from the germline V gene. Trimming removed 4 bases from V and 0 bases from J; junction bases left unmatched: 4. The CDR3 bases are TGTGCCAGCAGCTCGACAGGGAGCTCCTATAATTCACCCCTCCACTTT. This translates into CASSSTGSSYNSPLHF.

The chain links TRBV15 to TRBJ2-7, with 9 bases matching TRBD2. J was trimmed by 0 bases and V by 0 bases; bases with no gene match: 6. The CDR3 has 17 amino acids. The germline gives CDR1 LNHNV, CDR2 YYDKDF (reference sequence). The CDR3, as DNA: TGTGCCACCAGCAGAGATGCTAGCGGGACTAGCTCCTACGAGCAGTACTTC. It encodes CATSRDASGTSSYEQYF.

This clone turned up a few times. This rearrangement joins TRBV5-8 to TRBJ1-2, with D possibly being TRBD1 (5 bases). Germline V gene sequence: CDR1 SGHTS, CDR2 YDEGEE. There are 13 residues in the CDR3. V lost 0 bases and J 8 bases, leaving 11 bases between the germline ends. This CDR3 is CASSLGQPFGYTF. The CDR3 DNA sequence: TGTGCCAGCAGCTTGGGACAGCCCTTCGGCTACACCTTC.

This rearrangement joins TRBV11-2 to TRBJ2-7; 9 bases agree with TRBD2. V dropped 4 bases and J dropped 3; count of bases not matched to a gene: 7. This CDR3 region has 15 residues. Germline assignment: CDR1 SGHAT and CDR2 FQNNGV. CDR3 bases: TGTGCCAGCAGCTATCCTAGCGGGGCGGTCTACGAGCAGTACTTC. Protein sequence: CASSYPSGAVYEQYF.

The chain combines TRBV27 with TRBJ2-5; 8 bases align to TRBD1. Germline-derived CDR1 and CDR2 are MNHEY and SMNVEV (reference sequence). Trimming took 4 bases from V and 5 from J; bases not matched to a gene: 9. The CDR3 consists of 15 residues. CDR3 nucleotides: TGTGCCAGCAGTTCCAAAATGACAGGGGTCGAGACCCAGTACTTC. Translated: CASSSKMTGVETQYF.

This clone was picked up one time. This chain connects TRBV7-9 to TRBJ1-4, with D hard to call. Trimming took off 4 bases at V and 5 bases at J, with 11 bases between the two ends. CDR3 length: 14 amino acids. The germline V gene encodes CDR1 SEHNR and CDR2 FQNEAQ (reference sequence). DNA for the CDR3: TGTGCCAGCAGCTCCGGACCCGAAAATGAAAAACTGTTTTTT. Its protein product is CASSSGPENEKLFF.

This clone is a singleton in its sample. This rearrangement joins TRBV4-3 to TRBJ2-7; 7 nucleotides match TRBD2. Unmatched junction bases numbered 16, after V lost 6 bases and J lost 2 bases. The CDR3 extends over 17 amino acids. Germline V gives CDR1 LGHNA, CDR2 YSLEER. This CDR3 reads CASSLDLEGGLTYEQYF. The CDR3 nucleotides read TGCGCCAGCAGTCTCGACCTCGAGGGAGGGCTAACCTACGAGCAGTACTTC.

The chain recombines TRBV5-4 with TRBJ1-6; TRBD1 matches 7 bases. The CDR3 has 16 residues. Looked up from germline, CDR1 is SGHNT and CDR2 is YYREEE (reference sequence). V lost 0 bases and J lost 4; bases outside the gene matches: 4. CDR3 region: CASSLASGGYNSPLHF. The DNA for the CDR3 is TGTGCCAGCAGCTTGGCGTCAGGGGGGTATAATTCACCCCTCCACTTT.

The chain employs TRBV6-6 and TRBJ1-1, with unresolved D. Germline V CDR1 and CDR2: MNHNY, SVGAGI (reference sequence). V gave up 2 bases and J gave up 0 bases, with 4 bases separating them. There are 13 residues in the CDR3. The CDR3 loop reads CASSYRVNTEAFF. CDR3 bases: TGTGCCAGCAGTTACCGAGTGAACACTGAAGCTTTCTTT.

In regard to this clone: The sample has other DNA sequences that encode this CDR3 too. The chain has TRBV2 and TRBJ2-7, with D uncertain. There are 14 residues in the CDR3. V was shortened by 1 base and J by 3 bases, with 10 bases between the two germline ends. Germline V CDR1 and CDR2: SNHLY, FYNNEI. CDR3 amino acids: CASSEVGTYYEQYF. CDR3 coding DNA: TGTGCCAGCAGTGAAGTTGGCACCTACTACGAGCAGTACTTC.

Concerning this clone itself: This sample includes further DNA sequences coding for the same CDR3. The rearrangement joins TRBV7-9 to TRBJ2-1; 7 nucleotides line up with TRBD2. In germline, CDR1 is SEHNR, CDR2 FQNEAQ (reference sequence). J was trimmed by 8 bases and V by 5 bases; bases with no gene match: 6. This CDR3 region has 13 residues. CDR3: CASSRPTSDEQFF. Here the CDR3 DNA reads TGTGCCAGCAGCCGCCCCACTAGCGATGAGCAGTTCTTC.

The chain carries TRBV27 and TRBJ2-2, with TRBD1 matching 10 bases. V was pared by 3 bases and J by 5 bases, with 3 bases of the junction left unmatched. Germline lookup yields CDR1 MNHEY and CDR2 SMNVEV (reference sequence). This CDR3 has 15 amino acids. CDR3 loop: CASSLTGGKTGELFF. The CDR3 DNA sequence: TGTGCCAGCAGTTTGACAGGGGGCAAAACCGGGGAGCTGTTTTTT.

The rearrangement joins TRBV5-5 to TRBJ1-3, with 9 bases that match TRBD1. The CDR3 runs to 19 residues. J was trimmed by 0 bases and V by 2 bases; bases with no gene match: 12. Germline values: CDR1 SGHKS, CDR2 YYEKEE (reference sequence). The chain's CDR3 is CASSLFGQGTPSSGNTIYF. CDR3 bases: TGTGCCAGCAGCTTATTCGGACAGGGGACACCGAGCTCTGGAAACACCATATATTTT.

V usage is TRBV11-2 and J usage is TRBJ2-5; D is possibly TRBD1 or TRBD2 (5 bases each). CDR1 and CDR2 (germline): SGHAT, FQNNGV. There are 14 residues in the CDR3. The V end was cut by 5 bases, the J end by 5 bases, with 15 bases between. The CDR3 nucleotides are TGTGCCAGCAGCGGGGACGTCCCGGTCGAGACCCAGTACTTC. It translates to CASSGDVPVETQYF.

This rearrangement joins TRBV19 to TRBJ1-1; D remains ambiguous. CDR3 length: 13 amino acids. V was pared by 7 bases and J by 0 bases, with 9 bases between. Looked up from germline, CDR1 is LNHDA and CDR2 is SQIVND (reference sequence). The CDR3 DNA reads TGTGCCAGTAACGAGTATATGAACACTGAAGCTTTCTTT. This encodes CASNEYMNTEAFF.

The chain links TRBV19 to TRBJ2-7, with D possibly TRBD1 on 5 matching bases. Germline CDR1 and CDR2: LNHDA and SQIVND (reference sequence). The ends were cut back, 0 bases at V and 5 bases at J, with 8 bases in the middle. CDR3 size: 13 residues. The CDR3 nucleotides read TGTGCCAGTAGTATAGATGCAGGGAACGAGCAGTACTTC. It codes for CASSIDAGNEQYF.

This clone was seen only a few times. The chain combines TRBV5-1 with TRBJ1-1, with D unresolved. Germline V lookup: CDR1 SGHRS, CDR2 YFSETQ. The CDR3 is 13 amino acids. V lost 4 bases and J 4 bases, leaving 11 bases between the germline ends. As DNA, the CDR3 is TGCGCCAGCAGCCTATTCCTTGGCACTGAAGCTTTCTTT. This translates into CASSLFLGTEAFF. The entire variable domain, with the rest obtained from reference TRBV5-1 and TRBJ1-1, is as follows: KAGVTQTPRYLIKTRGQQVTLSCSPISGHRSVSWYQQTPGQGLQFLFEYFSETQRNKGNFPGRFSGRQFSNSRSEMNVSTLELGDSALYLCASSLFLGTEAFFGQGTRLTVV.

The chain links TRBV4-1 to TRBJ2-1; D may be TRBD2 (6 bases). The germline V gene encodes CDR1 MGHRA and CDR2 YSYEKL. V was pared by 4 bases and J by 8 bases, with 24 bases between. CDR3 length equals 17 residues. CDR3 sequence: CASSLSPGTLDRDEQFF. CDR3 nucleotide sequence: TGCGCCAGCAGCCTAAGCCCCGGGACTCTGGATCGTGATGAGCAGTTCTTC.

As for this clone: Other DNA sequences in this specimen translate into the identical CDR3. The chain has TRBV7-9 and TRBJ2-7; tentative D call: TRBD1 (6 bases). The germline gives CDR1 SEHNR, CDR2 FQNEAQ (reference sequence). The CDR3 length is 13 residues. V shed 5 bases and J shed 3 bases, with 11 bases lying between them. The CDR3 loop reads CASSPTGIYEQYF. DNA for the CDR3: TGTGCCAGCAGCCCAACAGGGATCTACGAGCAGTACTTC.